Each of the 27 T cell receptor beta chains below was sequenced from the same sample in a study of blood T cell repertoires in COVID-19. The protocol was immunoSEQ multiplex PCR, while the TCRdb copy is restricted to in-frame clones and leaves out a portion. The sample has about 160,000 clones, roughly 93% seen once. Sequencing input: peripheral blood. Every receptor here comes from a woman between 45 and 65 years old with acute or convalescent COVID-19.

V is TRBV27 and J is TRBJ2-1; 8 positions agree with TRBD1. V trimming: 5 bases; J trimming: 6 bases; junction bases outside the gene matches: 9. The CDR3 extends over 15 amino acids. Germline values: CDR1 MNHEY, CDR2 SMNVEV (reference sequence). The CDR3: CASSLGQGPFNEQFF. The CDR3 nucleotides read TGTGCCAGCAGTCTCGGACAGGGTCCCTTCAATGAGCAGTTCTTC.

This clone was seen many times. Other DNA sequences in the sample encode the same CDR3. V gene TRBV7-3 combines with J gene TRBJ1-6, with D possibly TRBD1 on 5 matching bases. CDR3 length: 13 residues. Looked up from germline, CDR1 is SGHTA and CDR2 is FQGTGA. Trimming took 5 bases from V and 7 from J, leaving 9 bases between them. CDR3 sequence: CASSPGGNSPLHF. CDR3 in DNA: TGTGCCAGCAGCCCCGGGGGAAATTCACCCCTCCACTTT.

The chain carries TRBV28 and TRBJ1-4; TRBD1 might be the D (6 bases). Germline assignment: CDR1 MDHEN and CDR2 SYDVKM. The CDR3 spans 16 residues. The germline V and J ends were trimmed by 0 bases and 6 bases, with 14 bases remaining between them. In DNA form, the CDR3 reads TGTGCCAGCAGTTTATGGCGGGCAGGGGTTGATGAAAAACTGTTTTTT. The encoded protein is CASSLWRAGVDEKLFF.

The count of this clone is one. CDR3 loop: CASSPLAGASYNEQFF. CDR3 coding DNA: TGTGCCAGCAGCCCACTAGCGGGGGCCTCCTACAATGAGCAGTTCTTC. This chain links TRBV3-1 (or the pseudogene TRBV3-2) with TRBJ2-1; 11 bases align to TRBD2. The germline V gene has CDR1 LGHDT and CDR2 YNNKEL (reference sequence). J gave up 0 bases and V 4 bases, and 2 bases lay outside the gene matches. The CDR3 runs to 16 residues.

The chain recombines TRBV20-1 with TRBJ2-5, with D hard to call. Germline V gives CDR1 DFQATT, CDR2 SNEGSKA (reference sequence). Trimming pared 3 bases from V and 0 bases from J, leaving 8 bases between. CDR3 size: 13 residues. The CDR3 reads CSASPAYQETQYF. The CDR3 DNA follows: TGCAGTGCTAGTCCAGCGTACCAAGAGACCCAGTACTTC.

This chain uses TRBV7-3 with TRBJ1-2, with D possibly TRBD1 on 5 matching bases. V gave up 5 bases and J gave up 6 bases, with 13 bases separating them. The germline V gene has CDR1 SGHTA and CDR2 FQGTGA. CDR3 length: 13 residues. The chain's CDR3 is CASSPNLGHGYTF. The DNA of the CDR3 is TGTGCCAGCAGCCCCAACTTGGGGCATGGCTACACCTTC.

This chain links TRBV30 with TRBJ1-2; TRBD1 matches 8 bases. This CDR3 is 13 amino acids long. J gave up 8 bases and V 5 bases, and 10 bases lay outside the gene matches. CDR1 GTSNPN and CDR2 SVGIG come from the germline V gene (reference sequence). DNA of the CDR3: TGTGCCTGGGCGGGGGACAGGTCTAAGGGCTACACCTTC. Protein sequence: CAWAGDRSKGYTF.

The chain combines TRBV28 with TRBJ1-2; TRBD1 might be the D (6 bases). Trimming pared 6 bases from V and 9 bases from J, leaving 11 bases between. Germline V gives CDR1 MDHEN, CDR2 SYDVKM. The CDR3 has 11 residues. CDR3 coding DNA: TGTGCCAGCAGAACAGGGTTGAGCTACACCTTC. This translates into CASRTGLSYTF.

The CDR3 is CAIYGSYGYTF. CDR3 DNA sequence: TGTGCCATCTATGGCAGTTATGGCTACACCTTC. This rearrangement joins TRBV10-3 to TRBJ1-2; unclear D gene. Germline CDR1 reads ENHRY; CDR2 reads SYGVKD. Trimming stripped 8 bases from V and 5 bases from J, with 9 bases between. CDR3 length: 11 amino acids.

The rearrangement links TRBV18 to TRBJ2-7; 12 bases line up with TRBD1. The CDR3 is 15 amino acids. The germline gives CDR1 KGHSH, CDR2 LQKENI. Germline trimming cut 3 bases from V and 4 bases from J; bases unmatched to any gene: 4. CDR3 in DNA: TGTGCCAGCTCACCCGGGACAGGGGGCTGGTACGAGCAGTACTTC. It is translated as CASSPGTGGWYEQYF. Full variable domain (missing parts from reference TRBV18 and TRBJ2-7): NAGVMQNPRHLVRRRGQEARLRCSPMKGHSHVYWYRQLPEEGLKFMVYLQKENIIDESGMPKERFSAEFPKEGPSILRIQQVVRGDSAAYFCASSPGTGGWYEQYFGPGTRLTVT.

V and J are TRBV4-2 and TRBJ2-3, with D possibly matching TRBD2 (5 bases). Germline CDR1 reads LGHNA; CDR2 reads YNFKEQ. The CDR3 runs 17 residues. The V end lost 0 bases, the J end lost 0 bases, and 13 bases lay between the germline ends. The CDR3 region has the DNA TGTGCCAGCAGCCAAGAATCGTTGCGGGCTAGCACAGATACGCAGTATTTT. Its translation: CASSQESLRASTDTQYF.

The rearrangement uses TRBV30 and TRBJ1-2; no firm D call. Germline CDR1 and CDR2: GTSNPN and SVGIG (reference sequence). The CDR3 has 11 residues. The V gene lost 2 bases and the J gene lost 3 bases, with 4 bases spanning the gap. The DNA for the CDR3 is TGTGCCTGGAGTCAGGACTATGGCTACACCTTC. Protein product: CAWSQDYGYTF.

This clone was counted a single time. This chain links TRBV11-2 with TRBJ1-1; TRBD1 agrees at 8 bases. This CDR3 region has 16 residues. Germline trimming cut 5 bases from V and 2 bases from J; bases unmatched to any gene: 10. The germline CDR1 and CDR2 sequences are SGHAT and FQNNGV. For the CDR3, the DNA is TGTGCCAGCAGCCTCCGGACAGGGCTTCTTAACACTGAAGCTTTCTTT. It specifies CASSLRTGLLNTEAFF.

The rearrangement links TRBV9 to TRBJ1-2; TRBD1 matches at 10 bases. The CDR3 extends over 14 amino acids. Germline CDR1 is SGDLS and CDR2 is YYNGEE. The V gene end was trimmed by 2 bases and the J gene end by 8 bases; junction bases not matched to a gene: 6. CDR3 sequence reads: CASSVGQGEGGYTF. CDR3 bases: TGTGCCAGCAGCGTCGGACAGGGGGAAGGGGGCTACACCTTC.

The rearrangement uses TRBV11-2 and TRBJ2-1; 7 positions match TRBD2. Germline-derived CDR1 and CDR2 are SGHAT and FQNNGV. J gave up 8 bases and V 1 base, and 11 bases lay outside the gene matches. The CDR3 consists of 16 residues. The DNA for the CDR3 is TGTGCCAGCAGCTTAGGGACTAGAGCCGGTGGGGATGAGCAGTTCTTC. Amino acid sequence: CASSLGTRAGGDEQFF. The entire variable domain, with the rest obtained from reference TRBV11-2 and TRBJ2-1, is as follows: EAGVAQSPRYKIIEKRQSVAFWCNPISGHATLYWYQQILGQGPKLLIQFQNNGVVDDSQLPKDRFSAERLKGVDSTLKIQPAKLEDSAVYLCASSLGTRAGGDEQFFGPGTRLTVL.

The CDR3 DNA reads as TGTGCCAGTAGTAGAACAGGGGCAGATACGCAGTATTTT. Protein: CASSRTGADTQYF. The chain joins TRBV19 to TRBJ2-3; 7 nucleotides match TRBD1. This CDR3 comprises 13 residues. Germline CDR1 reads LNHDA; CDR2 reads SQIVND (reference sequence). Unmatched junction bases numbered 2, after V lost 4 bases and J lost 4 bases.

The chain recombines TRBV7-9 with TRBJ1-2; no clear D gene. Germline assignment: CDR1 SEHNR and CDR2 FQNEAQ (reference sequence). This CDR3 comprises 16 residues. V lost 0 bases to trimming and J lost 4 bases, with 15 bases between them. The CDR3 loop reads CASSLATPSGLYGYTF. The CDR3 DNA sequence: TGTGCCAGCAGCTTAGCGACTCCCAGCGGGCTCTATGGCTACACCTTC. Filled out from reference TRBV7-9 and TRBJ1-2, the complete variable domain reads DTGVSQNPRHKITKRGQNVTFRCDPISEHNRLYWYRQTLGQGPEFLTYFQNEAQLEKSRLLSDRFSAERPKGSFSTLEIQRTEQGDSAMYLCASSLATPSGLYGYTFGSGTRLTVV.

The rearrangement uses TRBV15 and TRBJ1-6, with 9 bases that match TRBD1. The CDR3 has 17 residues. V was clipped by 3 bases and J by 7 bases; unmatched bases: 10. Germline lookup yields CDR1 LNHNV and CDR2 YYDKDF (reference sequence). CDR3 sequence reads: CATSRGQGAGRNSPLHF. DNA of the CDR3: TGTGCCACCAGCAGGGGACAGGGAGCCGGTCGGAATTCACCCCTCCACTTT.

Only one count was recorded for this clone. This chain connects TRBV29-1 to TRBJ1-5; D remains ambiguous. The CDR3 is made up of 12 amino acids. V shed 7 bases and J shed 7 bases, with 14 bases lying between them. Germline lookup yields CDR1 SQVTM and CDR2 ANQGSEA. CDR3: CSARGVGQPQHF. The CDR3 DNA reads TGCAGCGCACGCGGGGTCGGGCAGCCCCAGCATTTT.

About this clone: Other nucleotide sequences in the sample specify the same CDR3. The genes are TRBV7-3 and TRBJ1-1; 11 nucleotides agree with TRBD1. Germline loops: CDR1 SGHTA, CDR2 FQGTGA. V lost 5 bases and J lost 4; bases outside the gene matches: 3. This CDR3 contains 14 residues. The DNA of the CDR3 is TGTGCCAGCAGCCCAGGGACAGGGGGCACTGAAGCTTTCTTT. Translating gives CASSPGTGGTEAFF. Variable domain in full (rest from reference TRBV7-3 and TRBJ1-1): GAGVSQTPSNKVTEKGKYVELRCDPISGHTALYWYRQSLGQGPEFLIYFQGTGAADDSGLPNDRFFAVRPEGSVSTLKIQRTERGDSAVYLCASSPGTGGTEAFFGQGTRLTVV.

This clone was seen a single time. The gene calls are TRBV3-1 (or the pseudogene TRBV3-2) and TRBJ2-5, with 12 positions matching TRBD1. Germline CDR1 is LGHDT and CDR2 is YNNKEL (reference sequence). Trimming removed 5 bases from V and 5 bases from J; junction bases left unmatched: 6. The CDR3 is made up of 15 amino acids. CDR3 sequence: CASSVLGQGAETQYF. The CDR3 bases are TGTGCCAGCAGCGTGCTGGGACAGGGGGCTGAGACCCAGTACTTC.

This rearrangement joins TRBV6-6 to TRBJ1-1; D may be TRBD1 (6 bases). The length of the CDR3 is 12 residues. Per germline, CDR1 MNHNY and CDR2 SVGAGI (reference sequence). The V end lost 5 bases, the J end lost 8 bases, and 12 bases lay between the germline ends. CDR3: CASSRGQPEAFF. As DNA, the CDR3 is TGTGCCAGCAGTCGAGGACAGCCGGAAGCTTTCTTT.

The rearrangement uses TRBV7-2 and TRBJ1-2, with D possibly matching TRBD1 (6 bases). V lost 3 bases, J lost 4 bases, and 9 bases lay in between. CDR1 and CDR2 from the germline V gene are SGHTA and FQGNSA. The CDR3 sequence is 13 residues long. The DNA for the CDR3 is TGTGCCAGCAGCTTTGACAGGATCTATGGCTACACCTTC. Residues: CASSFDRIYGYTF.

The CDR3 spells CASRWQFATDGYTF. In DNA, the CDR3 is TGTGCCAGCAGATGGCAGTTTGCAACCGATGGCTACACCTTC. The chain recombines TRBV2 with TRBJ1-2; no firm D call. The CDR3 has 14 residues. V was clipped by 6 bases and J by 6 bases, with 17 bases between them. CDR1 and CDR2 (germline): SNHLY, FYNNEI.

The rearrangement uses TRBV6-4 and TRBJ2-7; perhaps TRBD2 as D (6 bases). Trimming pared 5 bases from V and 3 bases from J, leaving 14 bases between. Germline lookup yields CDR1 MRHNA and CDR2 SNTAGT. The CDR3 covers 14 residues. In nucleotides, the CDR3 is TGTGCCAGCAGTACGTACGGGGAGGTCTACGAGCAGTACTTC. Protein product: CASSTYGEVYEQYF.

The chain employs TRBV3-1 (or the pseudogene TRBV3-2) and TRBJ2-3; a possible D gene is TRBD2 (6 bases). This CDR3 spans 15 amino acids. Trimming took off 4 bases at V and 0 bases at J, with 11 bases between the two ends. The V gene's germline CDR1 is LGHDT and CDR2 YNNKEL (reference sequence). CDR3 sequence (DNA): TGTGCCAGCAGCCCGGGACTTTTAAGCACAGATACGCAGTATTTT. Protein product: CASSPGLLSTDTQYF.

The chain uses TRBV6-1 and TRBJ2-6, with D perhaps TRBD2 (6 bases). Per germline, CDR1 MNHNS and CDR2 SASEGT. The CDR3 totals 16 residues. V dropped 2 bases and J dropped 0 bases, with 8 bases sitting between them. The CDR3 loop is CASSEWRGSGANVLTF. The DNA for the CDR3 is TGTGCCAGCAGTGAATGGAGGGGCTCTGGGGCCAACGTCCTGACTTTC.